These 21 T cell receptor beta chains came from one sample sequenced in a study of beta chain features in type 1 diabetes. The isolated RNA, all of it, was reverse transcribed, so expressed TCRB transcripts were what got sequenced. Produced via immunoSEQ multiplex PCR; TCRdb's table is partial and in-frame only. The table records 130,000 to 150,000 clones, 8% to 13% of them present only once. Material: naive CD4+ T cells from blood. Source of these receptors: a man between 18 and 29 years old in good health.

The chain recombines TRBV10-3 with TRBJ2-5; TRBD1 matches 8 bases. CDR3 length: 13 amino acids. Germline V lookup: CDR1 ENHRY, CDR2 SYGVKD. Trimming cost V 6 bases and J 11 bases; bases outside gene matches: 11. For the CDR3, the DNA is TGTGCCATCAGAGGACAGGGACCATGGGAGCAGTACTTC. This sequence encodes CAIRGQGPWEQYF.

This clone was detected only a few times. The DNA of the CDR3 is TGTGCCAAGACAGGGCAAGCTAACTATGGCTACACCTTC. Encoded protein: CAKTGQANYGYTF. The chain is built from TRBV6-4 and TRBJ1-2, with 7 positions matching TRBD1. The CDR3 spans 13 residues. Trimming removed 10 bases from V and 0 bases from J; junction bases left unmatched: 5. CDR1 is MRHNA and CDR2 is SNTAGT in the germline V gene.

This clone was observed a few times. The chain links TRBV28 to TRBJ1-3; 8 bases line up with TRBD1. With 6 bases clipped from V and 2 bases from J, the junction kept 3 bases outside the gene matches. Germline-derived CDR1 and CDR2 are MDHEN and SYDVKM. CDR3 length: 14 amino acids. This chain's CDR3 is CASRRTGTGNTIYF. CDR3 nucleotide sequence: TGTGCCAGCAGGAGGACAGGGACTGGAAACACCATATATTTT. Filled out from reference TRBV28 and TRBJ1-3, the complete variable domain reads DVKVTQSSRYLVKRTGEKVFLECVQDMDHENMFWYRQDPGLGLRLIYFSYDVKMKEKGDIPEGYSVSREKKERFSLILESASTNQTSMYLCASRRTGTGNTIYFGEGSWLTVV.

The table lists this clone with a few counts. V and J are TRBV6-6 and TRBJ2-3; TRBD2 matches 9 bases. Trimming cost V 4 bases and J 2 bases; bases outside gene matches: 4. This CDR3 spans 15 amino acids. Germline CDR1 is MNHNY and CDR2 is SVGAGI (reference sequence). The CDR3 protein is CASSFLAGNTDTQYF. The CDR3 DNA sequence: TGTGCCAGCAGTTTCCTAGCGGGGAACACAGATACGCAGTATTTT.

This clone was found a few times. V usage is TRBV7-2 and J usage is TRBJ2-7; D is possibly TRBD2 (5 bases). Looked up from germline, CDR1 is SGHTA and CDR2 is FQGNSA. The length of the CDR3 is 14 residues. Deletions cut 5 bases from V and 0 bases from J, with 11 bases between. In DNA form, the CDR3 reads TGTGCCAGCAGCCGGCCTGGGAGCTCCTACGAGCAGTACTTC. Translating it yields CASSRPGSSYEQYF. The full variable domain, completed using reference TRBV7-2 and TRBJ2-7, is GAGVSQSPSNKVTEKGKDVELRCDPISGHTALYWYRQSLGQGLEFLIYFQGNSAPDKSGLPSDRFSAERTGGSVSTLTIQRTQQEDSAVYLCASSRPGSSYEQYFGPGTRLTVT.

Concerning this clone itself: The same CDR3 is also encoded by other DNA sequences in this sample. V is TRBV7-3 and J is TRBJ2-2; D possibly corresponds to TRBD2 (6 bases). The CDR3 totals 16 residues. Germline V gene data show CDR1 as SGHTA and CDR2 as FQGTGA. Between the trimmed V and J ends, which lost 1 base and 0 bases, there was a span of 9 bases. Written as DNA, the CDR3 is TGTGCCAGCAGCTTAAGGGGCGGGGCGAACACCGGGGAGCTGTTTTTT. This sequence encodes CASSLRGGANTGELFF.

This clone was counted only a few times. This chain joins TRBV5-4 and TRBJ1-6; the D is unclear. The V gene lost 4 bases and the J gene lost 10 bases, with 9 bases spanning the gap. The CDR3 runs 12 residues. Per germline, CDR1 SGHNT and CDR2 YYREEE (reference sequence). This CDR3 is CASSPNGSPLHF. Written as DNA, the CDR3 is TGTGCCAGCAGCCCGAACGGGTCACCCCTCCACTTT.

This clone was detected only a few times. The chain uses TRBV6-5 and TRBJ2-7, with 7 bases identical to TRBD2. This CDR3 has 16 residues. J gave up 2 bases and V 0 bases, and 7 bases lay outside the gene matches. The germline V gene has CDR1 MNHEY and CDR2 SVGAGI. The CDR3 spells CASSYSIGGSTYEQYF. In DNA, the CDR3 is TGTGCCAGCAGTTACTCGATCGGGGGGTCTACCTACGAGCAGTACTTC.

The V gene is TRBV28, the J gene TRBJ2-3, with 7 bases matching TRBD1. V trimming: 6 bases; J trimming: 3 bases; junction bases outside the gene matches: 6. There are 14 residues in the CDR3. Germline loops: CDR1 MDHEN, CDR2 SYDVKM. The chain's CDR3 is CASSKTGSTDTQYF. CDR3 bases: TGTGCCAGCAGCAAGACAGGGTCGACAGATACGCAGTATTTT.

This clone was counted between two and nine times. The rearrangement uses TRBV7-3 and TRBJ2-6; TRBD2 aligns across 14 bases. Germline lookup yields CDR1 SGHTA and CDR2 FQGTGA. After removal of 5 bases from V and 0 bases from J, the junction contained 6 bases not matched to a gene. CDR3 size: 19 residues. Here the CDR3 reads CASSPAGLAGGSGANVLTF. Written as DNA, the CDR3 is TGTGCCAGCAGCCCAGCTGGACTAGCGGGAGGCTCTGGGGCCAACGTCCTGACTTTC.

The chain links TRBV5-8 to TRBJ1-2; D gene ambiguous. The germline V gene encodes CDR1 SGHTS and CDR2 YDEGEE. The CDR3 extends over 10 amino acids. The ends were cut back, 4 bases at V and 4 bases at J, with 2 bases in the middle. The CDR3 bases are TGTGCCAGCAGCCTCTATGGCTACACCTTC. Translated: CASSLYGYTF.

The sample holds a few counts of this clone. This chain uses TRBV15 with TRBJ2-5; 10 bases fit TRBD2. The germline V gene has CDR1 LNHNV and CDR2 YYDKDF (reference sequence). V lost 3 bases, J lost 4 bases, and 11 bases stayed unmatched. The CDR3 runs 17 residues. As DNA, the CDR3 is TGTGCCACCAGCAGTGGATCCGGGACTAGCGTGGGAGAGACCCAGTACTTC. Encoded protein: CATSSGSGTSVGETQYF.

This clone was detected a few times. The chain is built from TRBV30 and TRBJ1-5; TRBD1 aligns across 8 bases. The CDR3 runs to 14 residues. CDR1 GTSNPN and CDR2 SVGIG come from the germline V gene (reference sequence). The V gene end was trimmed by 0 bases and the J gene end by 5 bases; junction bases not matched to a gene: 3. The CDR3 loop reads CAWSVVTGDQPQHF. As DNA, the CDR3 is TGTGCCTGGAGTGTAGTGACAGGGGATCAGCCCCAGCATTTT.

This clone appeared a few times. As DNA, the CDR3 is TGTGCCAGCTCACCGGATGGGACAGGGGCTGGGGCCAACGTCCTGACTTTC. Encoded protein: CASSPDGTGAGANVLTF. The genes are TRBV18 and TRBJ2-6; 10 bases map to TRBD1. The CDR3 consists of 17 residues. The germline CDR1 and CDR2 sequences are KGHSH and LQKENI. J lost 2 bases, V lost 3 bases, and 4 bases had no gene match.

The J gene is TRBJ2-5, the V gene TRBV18; tentatively, D is TRBD2 (6 bases). V lost 4 bases and J 1 base, leaving 13 bases between the germline ends. CDR1 and CDR2 from the germline V gene are KGHSH and LQKENI. The CDR3 runs to 15 residues. CDR3 loop: CASSRGGAIQETQYF. CDR3 DNA: TGTGCCAGCTCACGAGGAGGGGCCATCCAAGAGACCCAGTACTTC.

This sequence joins TRBV18 and TRBJ2-7; TRBD1 aligns across 9 bases. Losses at the gene ends were 6 bases for V and 5 bases for J; bases not matched to a gene: 5. This CDR3 comprises 13 residues. CDR1 and CDR2 from the germline V gene are KGHSH and LQKENI. The DNA for the CDR3 is TGTGCCAGCTCGGGGACAGGGAAAAACGAGCAGTACTTC. Residues: CASSGTGKNEQYF.

This sequence joins TRBV5-4 and TRBJ2-3; weak D call: TRBD1 (6 bases). This CDR3 contains 16 residues. Germline V gives CDR1 SGHNT, CDR2 YYREEE (reference sequence). Deletions cut 4 bases from V and 0 bases from J, with 15 bases between. The CDR3 loop is CASSPSGGLSTDTQYF. The CDR3 DNA follows: TGTGCCAGCAGCCCCAGTGGGGGCCTTAGCACAGATACGCAGTATTTT.

This clone was recorded a few times. The gene calls are TRBV18 and TRBJ2-3; D possibly corresponds to TRBD2 (6 bases). This CDR3 contains 16 residues. V gave up 4 bases and J gave up 5 bases, with 19 bases separating them. CDR1 is KGHSH, CDR2 LQKENI, per germline. CDR3 loop: CASSRVWEVAQDTQYF. The CDR3 region has the DNA TGTGCCAGCTCACGTGTTTGGGAGGTCGCTCAAGATACGCAGTATTTT.

The rearrangement joins TRBV7-9 to TRBJ1-6, with TRBD1 matching 10 bases. The CDR3 runs to 16 residues. The V gene's germline CDR1 is SEHNR and CDR2 FQNEAQ (reference sequence). The V segment lost 1 base and the J segment 11 bases; nucleotides outside the gene matches: 8. CDR3 coding DNA: TGTGCCAGCAGCTTAGACCCGGGACAGGGGATTACACCCCTCCACTTT. Translated: CASSLDPGQGITPLHF. Based on the CDR3 plus reference TRBV7-9 and TRBJ1-6, the full variable domain is DTGVSQNPRHKITKRGQNVTFRCDPISEHNRLYWYRQTLGQGPEFLTYFQNEAQLEKSRLLSDRFSAERPKGSFSTLEIQRTEQGDSAMYLCASSLDPGQGITPLHFGNGTRLTVT.

The chain employs TRBV6-5 and TRBJ1-4; TRBD1 is a possible D gene (5 bases). Deletions cut 0 bases from V and 5 bases from J, with 10 bases between. The CDR3 loop spans 15 amino acids. Germline values: CDR1 MNHEY, CDR2 SVGAGI. Written as DNA, the CDR3 is TGTGCCAGCAGTTACTCGGGACTTTCGAATGAAAAACTGTTTTTT. Its protein is CASSYSGLSNEKLFF.

This chain uses TRBV2 with TRBJ2-5, with 8 bases aligning to TRBD1. Germline V gene lookup returns CDR1 SNHLY and CDR2 FYNNEI. There are 14 residues in the CDR3. V shed 3 bases and J 5 bases; nucleotides not matched to a gene: 5. The CDR3 sequence: CASSESGGWETQYF. CDR3 DNA sequence: TGTGCCAGCAGTGAGTCAGGGGGCTGGGAGACCCAGTACTTC. Looking up the rest from reference TRBV2 and TRBJ2-5 gives the full variable domain: EPEVTQTPSHQVTQMGQEVILRCVPISNHLYFYWYRQILGQKVEFLVSFYNNEISEKSEIFDDQFSVERPDGSNFTLKIRSTKLEDSAMYFCASSESGGWETQYFGPGTRLLVL.